In its sample, the clone carrying this TCR beta chain was seen a few times. This entry is derived from a study of T-cell reconstitution after alpha-beta-depleted transplantation in children. It was with unique molecular identifiers that the TCRbeta library was prepared. MiXCR, applied by TCRdb to the PCR reads, yields one record per CDR3 protein. The sample records hundreds of thousands of distinct CDR3 sequences, about 11% being singletons. The V gene lost 0 bases and the J gene lost 5 bases, with 9 bases spanning the gap. CDR1 is SGHDT, CDR2 YYEEEE, per germline. The CDR3 sequence is 13 residues long.

The receptor comes from a human donor who donated a stem cell graft to a child with acute myeloid leukemia. The chain combines TRBV5-6 with TRBJ2-7; no clear D. The sample consisted of PBMCs from the stem cell graft donor, taken from the stem cell graft. The CDR3 DNA sequence: TGTGCCAGCAGCTTGGAGGGTTGGAACGAGCAGTACTTC. Translation gives CASSLEGWNEQYF.